This TCR beta chain emerged from a study of blood T cell repertoires in COVID-19. The method was immunoSEQ multiplex PCR; TCRdb's version includes in-frame clones alone and lacks a portion of them. Of 150,000 or so clones detected, 80% to 90% appear once; the ten largest clones hold roughly 8.2%. The sequencing input was peripheral blood. The clonotype comes from a man in his sixties with acute or convalescent COVID-19.

CDR3 region: CASSVAGGTYEQYF. CDR3 nucleotide sequence: TGTGCCAGCAGTGTAGCGGGAGGGACCTACGAGCAGTACTTC. The rearrangement links TRBV28 to TRBJ2-7; TRBD2 aligns across 11 bases. After removal of 5 bases from V and 2 bases from J, the junction contained 2 bases not matched to a gene. Germline lookup yields CDR1 MDHEN and CDR2 SYDVKM. The CDR3 covers 14 residues.